The following is a T cell receptor (beta chain) sequence with its context. Antigen unknown. This sample includes further DNA sequences coding for the same CDR3. This sample is drawn from a study of shared clonotypes between healthy human individuals. Study-wide results and limits: Investigators expected sequencing depth to affect clonotype sharing among donors. A handful of donors held about 5% of naive CD4 clonotypes in common.

V lost 6 bases and J 3 bases, leaving 7 bases between the germline ends. This CDR3 is 11 amino acids long. Germline lookup yields CDR1 DFQATT and CDR2 SNEGSKA (reference sequence). Division of CD4+ cells produced a CD45RA+ naive subset and a CD45RA-negative memory subset. How the authors handled the data: Filtering differed because ImmunoSEQ produced junction-only sequences that carried no quality scores. Method: immunoSEQ multiplex PCR; TCRdb's copy keeps in-frame clones and lacks some. Clone size and V and J calls were adopted from that table, with D and trimming inferred from the DNA. The sample has about 1 million clones, about 77% seen once.

What was sequenced was memory CD4+ T cells sorted from blood. Subset denoted: CD45RA-negative fraction. The chain recombines TRBV20-1 with TRBJ2-3; D not resolved. This TCR derives from a man in his late teens or twenties in good health. This CDR3 is CSAPRTDTQYF. For the CDR3, the DNA is TGCAGTGCCCCACGGACAGATACGCAGTATTTT.